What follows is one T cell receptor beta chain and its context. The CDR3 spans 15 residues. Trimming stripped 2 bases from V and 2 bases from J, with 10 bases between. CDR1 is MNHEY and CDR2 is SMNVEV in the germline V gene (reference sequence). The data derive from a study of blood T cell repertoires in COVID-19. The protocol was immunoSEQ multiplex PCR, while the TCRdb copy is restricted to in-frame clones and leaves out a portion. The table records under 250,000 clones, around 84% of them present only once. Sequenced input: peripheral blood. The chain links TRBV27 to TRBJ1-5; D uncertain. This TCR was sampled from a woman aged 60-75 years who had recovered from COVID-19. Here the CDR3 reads CASSLNRGGNQPQHF. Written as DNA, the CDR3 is TGTGCCAGCAGTTTAAACCGAGGAGGCAATCAGCCCCAGCATTTT.